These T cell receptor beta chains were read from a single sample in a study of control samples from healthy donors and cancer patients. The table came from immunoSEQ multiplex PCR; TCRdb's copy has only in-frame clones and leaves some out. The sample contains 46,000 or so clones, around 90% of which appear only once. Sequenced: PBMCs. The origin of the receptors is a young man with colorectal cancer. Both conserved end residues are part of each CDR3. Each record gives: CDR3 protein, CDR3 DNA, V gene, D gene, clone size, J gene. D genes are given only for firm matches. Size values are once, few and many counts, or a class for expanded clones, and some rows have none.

CASSLAGSSYEQYF | TGTGCCAGCAGCTTGGCAGGGAGCTCCTACGAGCAGTACTTC | TRBV5-4 | - | - | TRBJ2-7
CASSESTRTHTRTDTQYF | TGCGCCAGCAGTGAGTCGACGAGGACCCACACTCGCACAGATACGCAGTATTTT | TRBV10-1 | - | - | TRBJ2-3
CASRTGGSPLHF | TGTGCCAGTCGGACAGGAGGTTCACCCCTCCACTTT | TRBV19 | TRBD1 | - | TRBJ1-6
CASSQDSANTGELFF | TGCGCCAGCAGCCAAGATTCCGCCAACACCGGGGAGCTGTTTTTT | TRBV4-1 | - | - | TRBJ2-2
CASSVYRGTYNEQFF | TGTGCCAGCAGCGTCTATAGGGGAACCTACAATGAGCAGTTCTTC | TRBV9 | - | - | TRBJ2-1
CASSLTSGSTRFSYNEQFF | TGCGCCAGCAGTCTAACGTCCGGCTCGACCCGTTTTTCATACAATGAGCAGTTCTTC | TRBV10-1 | - | once | TRBJ2-1
CASSLMRMETQYF | TGTGCCAGCAGCTTAATGAGAATGGAGACCCAGTACTTC | TRBV7-2 | - | - | TRBJ2-5
CASSAVNTEAFF | TGTGCCAGCAGTGCAGTGAACACTGAAGCTTTCTTT | TRBV2 | - | once | TRBJ1-1
CASTRGTGVINTGELFF | TGTGCCAGCACCAGGGGGACAGGGGTTATTAACACCGGGGAGCTGTTTTTT | TRBV5-8 | TRBD1 | - | TRBJ2-2
CASRSWTEGNTIYF | TGTGCCAGCAGATCCTGGACAGAAGGAAACACCATATATTTT | TRBV28 | - | - | TRBJ1-3
CASGDRANYGYTF | TGTGCTAGTGGGGACAGGGCCAACTATGGCTACACCTTC | TRBV12-5 | TRBD1 | - | TRBJ1-2
CATSLGYSGNTIYF | TGTGCCACCTCACTAGGGTACTCTGGAAACACCATATATTTT | TRBV6-5 | - | few | TRBJ1-3
CASSLAGSGSYEQFF | TGTGCCAGCAGCTTAGCAGGGTCTGGGTCGTATGAGCAGTTCTTC | TRBV11-3 | - | - | TRBJ2-1
CASSLPGTVEKLFF | TGTGCCAGCAGCTTACCCGGGACGGTCGAAAAACTGTTTTTT | TRBV7-2 | - | - | TRBJ1-4
CASSPDRELFYEQYF | TGTGCCAGCAGCCCCGACAGGGAACTTTTCTACGAGCAGTACTTC | TRBV7-9 | TRBD1 | - | TRBJ2-7
CASSPYLIDDSSSGNTIYF | TGTGCCAGCTCACCGTACCTTATTGATGACTCAAGCTCTGGAAACACCATATATTTT | TRBV18 | - | few | TRBJ1-3
CASSYSPGQPGEKLFF | TGTGCCAGCAGTTACAGTCCGGGACAGCCAGGAGAAAAACTGTTTTTT | TRBV6-5 | TRBD1 | once | TRBJ1-4
CASSLNPWGGAQYF | TGTGCCAGCAGCTTAAACCCCTGGGGGGGTGCCCAGTACTTC | TRBV7-2 | TRBD2 | - | TRBJ2-5
CASGFVMNTEAFF | TGTGCCAGCGGCTTTGTGATGAACACTGAAGCTTTCTTT | TRBV6-5 | - | - | TRBJ1-1
CASSGPGTGSQETQYF | TGTGCCAGCAGCGGCCCAGGGACAGGAAGCCAAGAGACCCAGTACTTC | TRBV11-2 | TRBD1 | once | TRBJ2-5
CASSLGGTRGYNEQFF | TGTGCCAGCAGCTTAGGGGGGACGAGGGGATACAATGAGCAGTTCTTC | TRBV11-2 | - | - | TRBJ2-1
CASSLQGEGGYGYTF | TGCGCCAGCAGCCTTCAGGGCGAGGGAGGGTATGGCTACACCTTC | TRBV4-3 | - | once | TRBJ1-2
CARNYRDTDNQPQHF | TGTGCCCGAAACTACCGGGACACGGATAATCAGCCCCAGCATTTT | TRBV3-1/TRBV3-2 | - | - | TRBJ1-5
CASSEVTSGGYNEQFF | TGCGCCAGCAGTGAAGTGACTAGCGGGGGCTACAATGAGCAGTTCTTC | TRBV10-2 | TRBD2 | - | TRBJ2-1
CASSVAGISGNTIYF | TGTGCCAGCAGTGTAGCAGGAATCTCTGGAAACACCATATATTTT | TRBV6-1 | - | - | TRBJ1-3
CASSPNRGGGEQFF | TGCGCCAGCAGTCCAAATAGGGGGGGCGGTGAGCAGTTCTTC | TRBV10-1 | - | - | TRBJ2-1
CASSFISNEQFF | TGCGCCAGCAGCTTTATTAGCAATGAGCAGTTCTTC | TRBV5-1 | - | - | TRBJ2-1
CASSLAGTQGEKLFF | TGCGCCAGCAGCTTGGCAGGGACACAGGGTGAAAAACTGTTTTTT | TRBV5-1 | - | - | TRBJ1-4
CASILGLATDTQYF | TGTGCCAGCATCTTGGGCCTAGCCACAGATACGCAGTATTTT | TRBV2 | - | - | TRBJ2-3
CASSQVSGLGNWLSGYTF | TGCGCCAGCAGCCAAGTATCTGGCTTGGGGAACTGGTTGTCGGGCTACACCTTC | TRBV4-3 | - | - | TRBJ1-2